The 12 T cell receptor beta chains below all came from one sample that was sequenced in a study of T cell responses to AZD1222 COVID-19 vaccine. TCRdb's copy holds only in-frame clones and misses some; the assay was immunoSEQ multiplex PCR. Counted here are about 92,000 clones, roughly 87% occurring once; the ten biggest clones make up 1.5% to 2%. The sample was peripheral blood, taken on day 0 of AZD1222 vaccination. The receptors were gathered from an adult in good health.

This chain links TRBV20-1 with TRBJ1-2; D is uncertain. Germline values: CDR1 DFQATT, CDR2 SNEGSKA (reference sequence). V lost 3 bases, J lost 8 bases, and 19 bases lay in between. CDR3 size: 14 residues. This CDR3 reads CSASPTSGIGGYTF. CDR3 DNA: TGCAGTGCTAGTCCTACGTCCGGGATTGGAGGCTACACCTTC.

The V call is TRBV7-9, the J call TRBJ1-5, with 7 bases fitting TRBD1. This CDR3 comprises 16 residues. V gave up 5 bases and J gave up 2 bases; unmatched junction bases: 9. Germline CDR1 reads SEHNR; CDR2 reads FQNEAQ (reference sequence). The CDR3 spells CASSNSLGTGNQPQHF. In nucleotides, the CDR3 is TGTGCCAGCAGCAACTCACTCGGGACAGGCAATCAGCCCCAGCATTTT.

This rearrangement joins TRBV19 to TRBJ2-7; D unclear. The germline V and J ends were trimmed by 5 bases and 4 bases, with 12 bases remaining between them. The CDR3 runs to 13 residues. Germline loops: CDR1 LNHDA, CDR2 SQIVND (reference sequence). The CDR3 sequence: CASSWSTGYEQYF. CDR3 coding DNA: TGTGCCAGTAGTTGGTCAACGGGTTACGAGCAGTACTTC.

CDR3 coding DNA: TGTGCCAGCCGGTTAACAGGGTATGGCTACACCTTC. Encoded protein: CASRLTGYGYTF. The rearrangement links TRBV2 to TRBJ1-2; a weak D match, TRBD1 (6 bases). The CDR3 runs to 12 residues. Looked up from germline, CDR1 is SNHLY and CDR2 is FYNNEI. V was pared by 8 bases and J by 5 bases, with 12 bases between.

This clone showed up just once. This rearrangement joins TRBV19 to TRBJ1-1; unclear D gene. Germline CDR1 and CDR2: LNHDA and SQIVND (reference sequence). Trimming pared 5 bases from V and 8 bases from J, leaving 18 bases between. CDR3 length: 14 residues. The CDR3 sequence is CASSDRQNEQEAFF. The CDR3 nucleotides are TGTGCCAGTAGTGATAGGCAGAACGAACAAGAAGCTTTCTTT.

The chain is built from TRBV30 and TRBJ1-3, with 7 bases lining up with TRBD1. The CDR3 totals 14 residues. Germline values: CDR1 GTSNPN, CDR2 SVGIG (reference sequence). With 4 bases clipped from V and 0 bases from J, the junction kept 3 bases outside the gene matches. This CDR3 is CAWTGTDSGNTIYF. Written as DNA, the CDR3 is TGTGCCTGGACCGGGACAGACTCTGGAAACACCATATATTTT.

The chain is built from TRBV9 and TRBJ2-1; 13 bases match TRBD2. The CDR3 runs to 15 residues. V was clipped by 0 bases and J by 7 bases; unmatched bases: 1. Germline lookup yields CDR1 SGDLS and CDR2 YYNGEE. In DNA form, the CDR3 reads TGTGCCAGCAGCGTAGGACTAGCGGGGGGTAATGAGCAGTTCTTC. Amino acids: CASSVGLAGGNEQFF. Together with reference TRBV9 and TRBJ2-1, the CDR3 gives the full variable domain: DSGVTQTPKHLITATGQRVTLRCSPRSGDLSVYWYQQSLDQGLQFLIQYYNGEERAKGNILERFSAQQFPDLHSELNLSSLELGDSALYFCASSVGLAGGNEQFFGPGTRLTVL.

The chain carries TRBV15 and TRBJ1-1; D is unresolved. Between the trimmed V and J ends, which lost 4 bases and 0 bases, there was a span of 24 bases. From germline, CDR1 is LNHNV and CDR2 YYDKDF (reference sequence). The CDR3 contains 19 residues. The CDR3 here is CATSTKKGVGLGVNTEAFF. The DNA of the CDR3 is TGTGCCACCAGCACCAAAAAGGGAGTAGGGCTTGGAGTGAACACTGAAGCTTTCTTT.

The gene calls are TRBV7-9 and TRBJ2-2; no reliable D call. CDR1 and CDR2 from the germline V gene are SEHNR and FQNEAQ (reference sequence). Trimming left V 5 bases short and J 8 bases short, with 12 bases between. The CDR3 runs to 13 residues. CDR3 loop: CASSREAGGELFF. The CDR3 DNA is TGTGCCAGCAGCCGAGAGGCTGGAGGGGAGCTGTTTTTT. Combining the CDR3 with reference TRBV7-9 and TRBJ2-2 gives the whole variable domain DTGVSQNPRHKITKRGQNVTFRCDPISEHNRLYWYRQTLGQGPEFLTYFQNEAQLEKSRLLSDRFSAERPKGSFSTLEIQRTEQGDSAMYLCASSREAGGELFFGEGSRLTVL.

This chain links TRBV30 with TRBJ2-2; D remains unclear. V lost 0 bases, J lost 4 bases, and 6 bases lay in between. Germline CDR1 GTSNPN, CDR2 SVGIG (reference sequence). This CDR3 spans 13 amino acids. The CDR3 sequence: CAWSVSVTGELFF. The CDR3, as DNA: TGTGCCTGGAGTGTAAGTGTCACCGGGGAGCTGTTTTTT.

The chain employs TRBV4-2 and TRBJ2-7; a possible D gene is TRBD1 (6 bases). The V and J ends lost 5 bases and 4 bases respectively, with 21 bases between them. This CDR3 is 16 amino acids long. Germline V gene lookup returns CDR1 LGHNA and CDR2 YNFKEQ. CDR3 nucleotide sequence: TGTGCCAGCAGCGATGCCGCAGCCGGGACACAATACGAGCAGTACTTC. Translation: CASSDAAAGTQYEQYF.

This sequence joins TRBV27 and TRBJ1-2; perhaps TRBD1 as D (5 bases). The germline V and J ends were trimmed by 1 base and 8 bases, with 11 bases remaining between them. The CDR3 has 13 residues. Germline-derived CDR1 and CDR2 are MNHEY and SMNVEV (reference sequence). The DNA for the CDR3 is TGTGCCAGCAGTTTATGGGGCGGTGAGGGCTACACCTTC. This encodes CASSLWGGEGYTF.